Listed below are T cell receptor beta chains from one sample, sequenced in a study of T cells in Graves' hyperthyroidism and ophthalmopathy. MiXCR, applied by TCRdb to the multiplex PCR reads, yields one record per CDR3 protein. Among fewer than 250,000 distinct CDR3 sequences listed, approximately 25% were seen once. Sequenced sample: blood. These receptors came from a woman in her thirties or forties with Graves' ophthalmopathy. Each CDR3 is given with its conserved first and last residue. D genes are given only for firm matches. Expanded clones are given a class, and other clones once, few, many or no size at all.

j_call,clone_size,v_call,d_call,cdr3_nt,cdr3_aa
TRBJ2-7,many,TRBV6-1,TRBD2,TGTGCCAGCAGCCCTAGCGGGAGTGACGAGCAGTACTTC,CASSPSGSDEQYF
TRBJ1-1,many,TRBV6-4,.,TGTGCCAGCAGTGAGACAGCGGCCAGGAAGAACACTGAAGCTTTCTTT,CASSETAARKNTEAFF
TRBJ2-7,many,TRBV15,.,TGTGCCACCAGCAGACCCGGGCCCCAAGGCCCCTACGAGCAGTACTTC,CATSRPGPQGPYEQYF
TRBJ2-2,many,TRBV9,.,TGTGCCAGCAGCGTAGCGAGGACCGGGGAGCTGTTTTTT,CASSVARTGELFF
TRBJ2-7,many,TRBV4-1,.,TGCGCCAGCAGCCACAGACTGGCCGCCTACGAGCAGTACTTC,CASSHRLAAYEQYF
TRBJ2-7,many,TRBV28,TRBD1,TGTGCCAGCAGGGTAGGGGGCCACGAGCAGTACTTC,CASRVGGHEQYF
TRBJ2-1,few,TRBV5-1,.,TGCGCCAGCAGCTACACAGGGCACTACAATGAGCAGTTCTTC,CASSYTGHYNEQFF
TRBJ2-7,many,TRBV5-1,.,TGCGCCAGCAGCTGGTTTAGCGATCGGCCTATTGACGAGCAGTACTTC,CASSWFSDRPIDEQYF
TRBJ1-2,.,TRBV20-1,.,TGCAGTGCTCGGACCCCCTTGACAGCTAACTATGGCTACACCTTC,CSARTPLTANYGYTF
TRBJ2-2,many,TRBV7-9,.,TGTGCCAGCAGCTTAGCGGGAGTCCTGCCCGGGGAGCTGTTTTTT,CASSLAGVLPGELFF
TRBJ2-7,many,TRBV19,.,TGTGCCAGTAGTCCCCGGGACCCCATTGACGAGCAGTACTTC,CASSPRDPIDEQYF
TRBJ1-2,many,TRBV14,.,TGTGCCAGCAGCCACGGGACGGCCTATGGCTACACCTTC,CASSHGTAYGYTF
TRBJ1-6,.,TRBV6-2/TRBV6-3,TRBD1,TGTGCCACCTCAAGGTTGGGGCCGGGACAGAGTATGAATTCACCCCTCCACTTT,CATSRLGPGQSMNSPLHF
TRBJ1-6,many,TRBV12-3/TRBV12-4,.,TGTGCCAGCAGTACCACAGGGCCTAATTCACCCCTCCACTTT,CASSTTGPNSPLHF